This record looks at one T cell receptor beta chain sequence and its context. The record originates from a study of T cell clonotyping in hematopoietic cell transplantation. Sequencing was performed with immunoSEQ multiplex PCR; in TCRdb, only in-frame clones are kept and a portion is missing. The sample contains about 10,000 clones, 93% of which appear only once. CDR1 and CDR2 (germline): GTSNPN, SVGIG (reference sequence). The junction had 9 bases not matched to a gene; V was cut back by 8 bases and J by 7 bases. The CDR3 runs 13 residues. This chain uses TRBV30 with TRBJ1-4, with 8 bases aligning to TRBD1. This sequence was found in a male patient between 50 and 60 years old who had an allogeneic stem cell transplant from a related donor, so T cells may come from the graft donor. Some clones in this sample may be carry-over from other donors' samples. Material: PBMCs, obtained 100 days after allogeneic stem cell transplant. In DNA form, the CDR3 reads TGTGCCGGACGCAGGGGGCAGGTTGAAAAACTGTTTTTT. Translation gives CAGRRGQVEKLFF. The full variable domain, its missing parts supplied by reference TRBV30 and TRBJ1-4, is SQTIHQWPATLVQPVGSPLSLECTVEGTSNPNLYWYRQAAGRGLQLLFYSVGIGQISSEVPQNLSASRPQDRQFILSSKKLLLSDSGFYLCAGRRGQVEKLFFGSGTQLSVL.